Presented here are 10 T cell receptor beta chains from one specimen sequenced in a study of blood T cell repertoires in COVID-19. The table came from immunoSEQ multiplex PCR; TCRdb's copy has only in-frame clones and leaves some out. The repertoire holds roughly 75,000 clones, with around 83% as singletons. Sequencing input: peripheral blood. These receptor sequences come from a man aged 65 to 85 with acute or convalescent COVID-19.

V is TRBV5-1 and J is TRBJ1-5; D call uncertain. The CDR3 length is 13 residues. The germline V gene encodes CDR1 SGHRS and CDR2 YFSETQ. V lost 5 bases and J 2 bases, leaving 8 bases between the germline ends. The CDR3 region is CASSPGGNQPQHF. The CDR3 nucleotides are TGCGCCAGCAGTCCGGGAGGCAATCAGCCCCAGCATTTT.

The chain joins TRBV16 to TRBJ1-2; D not resolved. The CDR3 is made up of 15 amino acids. V lost 0 bases and J lost 6, with 14 bases in between. CDR1 is KGHSY, CDR2 FQNENV, per germline. This CDR3 reads CASSQSYVEGNGYTF. In DNA form, the CDR3 reads TGTGCCAGCAGCCAATCGTATGTGGAGGGAAATGGCTACACCTTC.

As concerns this clone: The same CDR3 arises from other DNA sequences in this sample as well. V and J are TRBV28 and TRBJ1-6; no clear D gene. The CDR3 totals 14 residues. CDR1 is MDHEN and CDR2 is SYDVKM in the germline V gene. V was pared by 3 bases and J by 0 bases, with 3 bases between. This CDR3 is CASSLSSYNSPLHF. CDR3 in DNA: TGTGCCAGCAGTTTGAGCTCCTATAATTCACCCCTCCACTTT.

This clone was counted at least ten times. This sequence joins TRBV11-2 and TRBJ2-3; 10 bases line up with TRBD2. The germline CDR1 and CDR2 sequences are SGHAT and FQNNGV. J lost 1 base, V lost 1 base, and 2 bases had no gene match. The length of the CDR3 is 16 residues. Here the CDR3 reads CASSLALAGGTDTQYF. Here the CDR3 DNA reads TGTGCCAGCAGCTTAGCTCTAGCGGGAGGCACAGATACGCAGTATTTT.

The V gene is TRBV7-9, the J gene TRBJ1-2; maybe TRBD1 (6 bases). Germline CDR1 is SEHNR and CDR2 is FQNEAQ (reference sequence). Between the trimmed V and J ends, which lost 5 bases and 6 bases, there was a span of 16 bases. This CDR3 contains 14 residues. CDR3 sequence (DNA): TGTGCCAGCAGCCCCCGGACAGTCCCCGATGGCTACACCTTC. This codes for CASSPRTVPDGYTF.

The chain carries TRBV7-9 and TRBJ2-4; 8 bases match TRBD2. Germline V gene sequence: CDR1 SEHNR, CDR2 FQNEAQ (reference sequence). There are 16 residues in the CDR3. After removal of 5 bases from V and 3 bases from J, the junction contained 9 bases not matched to a gene. CDR3: CASSPSGRYGKNIQYF. CDR3 sequence (DNA): TGTGCCAGCAGCCCAAGCGGGAGATACGGCAAAAACATTCAGTACTTC.

This chain uses TRBV6-5 with TRBJ2-7, with 9 bases fitting TRBD1. The germline V gene has CDR1 MNHEY and CDR2 SVGAGI. V dropped 5 bases and J dropped 5; count of bases not matched to a gene: 10. CDR3 length: 15 residues. The chain's CDR3 is CASSTGGTGIHEQYF. The CDR3 nucleotides read TGTGCCAGCAGTACAGGCGGGACAGGGATCCACGAGCAGTACTTC.

The rearrangement links TRBV5-4 to TRBJ1-3; tentatively, D is TRBD1 (5 bases). Germline values: CDR1 SGHNT, CDR2 YYREEE (reference sequence). CDR3 length: 16 residues. Trimming cost V 4 bases and J 5 bases, with 19 bases left between them. CDR3 residues: CASSLKEGNRRNTIYF. CDR3 DNA: TGTGCCAGCAGCCTGAAGGAGGGGAACAGAAGAAACACCATATATTTT. Using reference TRBV5-4 and TRBJ1-3 for the parts outside the CDR3, the full variable domain is ETGVTQSPTHLIKTRGQQVTLRCSSQSGHNTVSWYQQALGQGPQFIFQYYREEENGRGNFPPRFSGLQFPNYSSELNVNALELDDSALYLCASSLKEGNRRNTIYFGEGSWLTVV.

This rearrangement joins TRBV2 to TRBJ2-5, with 7 bases lining up with TRBD2. The CDR3 covers 17 residues. Germline lookup yields CDR1 SNHLY and CDR2 FYNNEI. Trimming cost V 4 bases and J 2 bases; bases outside gene matches: 13. The chain's CDR3 is CASSVHPLASGQETQYF. The CDR3 DNA follows: TGTGCCAGCAGTGTGCACCCCCTGGCTAGCGGACAAGAGACCCAGTACTTC. Supplemented by reference TRBV2 and TRBJ2-5, the full variable domain reads EPEVTQTPSHQVTQMGQEVILRCVPISNHLYFYWYRQILGQKVEFLVSFYNNEISEKSEIFDDQFSVERPDGSNFTLKIRSTKLEDSAMYFCASSVHPLASGQETQYFGPGTRLLVL.

The V gene is TRBV7-2, the J gene TRBJ2-3; the D is unclear. CDR3 length: 14 residues. Trimming cost V 1 base and J 5 bases, with 10 bases left between them. Germline loops: CDR1 SGHTA, CDR2 FQGNSA. In DNA, the CDR3 is TGTGCCAGCAGCTTAGGGTCTTCGCGAGATACGCAGTATTTT. Encoded protein: CASSLGSSRDTQYF.